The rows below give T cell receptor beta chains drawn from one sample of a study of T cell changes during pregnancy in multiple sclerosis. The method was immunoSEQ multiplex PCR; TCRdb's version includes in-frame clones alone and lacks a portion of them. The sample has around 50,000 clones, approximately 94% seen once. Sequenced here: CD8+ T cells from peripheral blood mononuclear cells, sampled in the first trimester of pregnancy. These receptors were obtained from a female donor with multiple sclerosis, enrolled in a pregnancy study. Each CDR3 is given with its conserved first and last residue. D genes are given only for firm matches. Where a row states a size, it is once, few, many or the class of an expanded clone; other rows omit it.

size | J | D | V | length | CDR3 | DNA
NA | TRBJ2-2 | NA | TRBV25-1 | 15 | CASSEAGTHTGELFF | TGTGCCAGCAGTGAAGCGGGAACACACACCGGGGAGCTGTTTTTT
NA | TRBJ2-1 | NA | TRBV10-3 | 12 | CAISESATEQFF | TGTGCCATCAGTGAGAGCGCTACCGAGCAGTTCTTC
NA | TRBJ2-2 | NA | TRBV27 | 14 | CASSLGLNTGELFF | TGTGCCAGCAGTTTGGGACTTAACACCGGGGAGCTGTTTTTT
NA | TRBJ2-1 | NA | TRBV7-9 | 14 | CASSLALIGNEQFF | TGTGCCAGCAGCTTAGCCCTAATCGGGAATGAGCAGTTCTTC
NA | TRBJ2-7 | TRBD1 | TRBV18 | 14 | CASSPTGQAYEQYF | TGTGCCAGCTCACCGACCGGACAGGCCTACGAGCAGTACTTC
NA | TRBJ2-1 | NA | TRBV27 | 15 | CASSLSRAPSNEQFF | TGTGCCAGCAGTTTATCGAGAGCCCCAAGCAATGAGCAGTTCTTC
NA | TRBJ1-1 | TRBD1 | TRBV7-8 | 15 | CASSLVQGVNTEAFF | TGTGCCAGCAGCTTAGTTCAGGGGGTGAACACTGAAGCTTTCTTT
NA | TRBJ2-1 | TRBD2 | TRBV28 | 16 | CASSFFGLAGGGQQFF | TGTGCCAGCAGTTTCTTCGGACTAGCGGGGGGAGGGCAGCAGTTCTTC
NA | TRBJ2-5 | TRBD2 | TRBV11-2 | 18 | CASSHPLAGGALQETQYF | TGTGCCAGCAGCCACCCCCTAGCGGGAGGCGCCTTACAAGAGACCCAGTACTTC
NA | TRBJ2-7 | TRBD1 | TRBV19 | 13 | CASSWTGGYEQYF | TGTGCCAGTAGCTGGACAGGGGGCTACGAGCAGTACTTC
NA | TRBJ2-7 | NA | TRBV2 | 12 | CASGTSSYEQYF | TGTGCCAGCGGGACTTCCTCCTACGAGCAGTACTTC
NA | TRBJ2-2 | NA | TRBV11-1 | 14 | CANSDREDTGELFF | TGTGCCAATTCCGACAGGGAGGACACCGGGGAGCTGTTTTTT
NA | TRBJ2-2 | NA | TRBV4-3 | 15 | CASSQDSASAGELFF | TGCGCCAGCAGCCAAGATTCAGCTAGCGCCGGGGAGCTGTTTTTT
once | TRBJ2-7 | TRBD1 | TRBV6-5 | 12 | CASGDSSYEQYF | TGTGCCAGTGGGGACAGCTCCTACGAGCAGTACTTC